Below are 18 T cell receptor beta chains sequenced from a single sample in a study of human T cells and chemical hapten exposure. TCRdb ran MiXCR on the RACE reads and lists one entry per CDR3 protein. The data show about 130,000 distinct CDR3 sequences, with approximately 9% seen just once and 1.5% to 2% held by the top ten. The time point: healthy volunteer bleed at 2 weeks. The authors' total RNA extraction used unfractionated whole blood. The specimen sequenced was whole blood. These receptors came from a male donor in good health. Some clones in this sample may be carry-over from other donors' samples.

The rearrangement uses TRBV29-1 and TRBJ2-2; maybe TRBD2 (6 bases). The V gene lost 6 bases and the J gene lost 8 bases, with 16 bases spanning the gap. Germline V lookup: CDR1 SQVTM, CDR2 ANQGSEA. CDR3 size: 13 residues. This CDR3 reads CSVEGPSGGELFF. In DNA, the CDR3 is TGCAGCGTGGAGGGTCCATCAGGTGGGGAGCTGTTTTTT.

This clonotype came up a few times. CDR3 nucleotide sequence: TGTGCCAGCAGCTTAAGACAGGGATCAGGAGAGACCCAGTACTTC. Translating it yields CASSLRQGSGETQYF. The chain employs TRBV7-2 and TRBJ2-5; 7 bases are shared with TRBD1. There are 15 residues in the CDR3. The trim removed 2 bases at V and 4 bases at J, leaving 7 bases unmatched. The germline V gene has CDR1 SGHTA and CDR2 FQGNSA.

The genes are TRBV5-6 and TRBJ1-5, with D possibly TRBD1 on 5 matching bases. Trimming pared 3 bases from V and 8 bases from J, leaving 15 bases between. This CDR3 contains 14 residues. Germline V gene data show CDR1 as SGHDT and CDR2 as YYEEEE. CDR3 DNA: TGTGCCAGCAGCTCGGGACCGACCCCGGAGCCCCAGCATTTT. Translated, it gives CASSSGPTPEPQHF.

This clonotype was observed at least ten times. J is TRBJ2-7 and V is TRBV5-6; unclear D gene. Germline V gives CDR1 SGHDT, CDR2 YYEEEE. This CDR3 has 12 residues. V was clipped by 3 bases and J by 7 bases, with 11 bases between them. In DNA, the CDR3 is TGTGCCAGCAGCTCGGCGGCCGGAGAGCAGTACTTC. The encoded protein is CASSSAAGEQYF.

This sequence joins TRBV4-1 and TRBJ2-7; D may match TRBD1 or TRBD2 (5 bases each). CDR3 length: 13 amino acids. Germline-derived CDR1 and CDR2 are MGHRA and YSYEKL. Trimming pared 4 bases from V and 2 bases from J, leaving 9 bases between. This CDR3 reads CASSPRDPYEQYF. The CDR3 region has the DNA TGCGCCAGCAGCCCCAGGGACCCCTACGAGCAGTACTTC.

The chain couples TRBV5-4 to TRBJ1-5; a weak D match, TRBD1 (5 bases). The CDR3 spans 13 residues. Germline assignment: CDR1 SGHNT and CDR2 YYREEE (reference sequence). V lost 9 bases to trimming and J lost 0 bases, with 10 bases between them. In nucleotides, the CDR3 is TGTGCCATACAGGTTCATAGCAATCAGCCCCAGCATTTT. It codes for CAIQVHSNQPQHF.

This clonotype has ten or more counts. The chain joins TRBV6-1 to TRBJ2-7; D assignment may be TRBD1 or TRBD2 (5 bases each). The ends were cut back, 3 bases at V and 2 bases at J, with 11 bases in the middle. CDR3 size: 14 residues. Germline V gives CDR1 MNHNS, CDR2 SASEGT. CDR3 sequence reads: CASSDWGRTYEQYF. In DNA, the CDR3 is TGTGCCAGCAGTGACTGGGGACGGACCTACGAGCAGTACTTC.

This clonotype was seen a handful of times. The chain couples TRBV7-8 to TRBJ2-1, with D unclear. The V and J ends lost 7 bases and 8 bases respectively, with 18 bases between them. The germline gives CDR1 SGHVS, CDR2 FQNEAQ. The length of the CDR3 is 14 residues. The CDR3 sequence is CASNDRVDTDEQFF. Here the CDR3 DNA reads TGTGCCAGCAACGACCGAGTTGATACCGATGAGCAGTTCTTC.

The chain combines TRBV5-6 with TRBJ2-7; 8 bases match TRBD1. The length of the CDR3 is 14 residues. J was trimmed by 3 bases and V by 0 bases; bases with no gene match: 2. The germline V gene encodes CDR1 SGHDT and CDR2 YYEEEE. In nucleotides, the CDR3 is TGTGCCAGCAGCTTGGGGACAGGGTTCTACGAGCAGTACTTC. It translates to CASSLGTGFYEQYF.

DNA for the CDR3: TGCGCCAGCAGCTTGGTGGCAGGGGCGGACACTGAAGCTTTCTTT. It is translated as CASSLVAGADTEAFF. The gene calls are TRBV5-1 and TRBJ1-1, with TRBD1 as a possible D gene (6 bases). This CDR3 spans 15 amino acids. In germline, CDR1 is SGHRS, CDR2 YFSETQ. Trimming removed 0 bases from V and 3 bases from J, with 12 bases in between.

This clonotype was detected many times. The rearrangement links TRBV6-2 or TRBV6-3 to TRBJ2-1, with unresolved D. Trimming removed 0 bases from V and 3 bases from J, with 6 bases in between. From germline, CDR1 is MNHEY and CDR2 SVGEGT. CDR3 length: 14 residues. The CDR3 bases are TGTGCCAGCAGTTACTCGACTGACTACAATGAGCAGTTCTTC. Amino acids: CASSYSTDYNEQFF.

On this clonotype: A much larger clone is a single base away; this may be a read error. The chain recombines TRBV10-3 with TRBJ2-2; 13 bases match TRBD2. The CDR3 runs to 16 residues. Germline V gives CDR1 ENHRY, CDR2 SYGVKD. The CDR3 protein is CAMSPGLAGRTGEPFF. The CDR3 bases are TGTGCCATGTCGCCGGGACTAGCGGGAAGAACCGGGGAGCCGTTTTTT.

The chain uses TRBV27 and TRBJ2-1; TRBD2 matches at 10 bases. The junction had 4 bases not matched to a gene; V was cut back by 3 bases and J by 8 bases. CDR3 length: 14 residues. Per germline, CDR1 MNHEY and CDR2 SMNVEV (reference sequence). CDR3 sequence (DNA): TGTGCCAGCAGTTTGGCTAGCGGGAGCGATGAGCAGTTCTTC. The encoded protein is CASSLASGSDEQFF.

This clonotype was detected only a few times. The V and J genes are TRBV19 and TRBJ2-1, with 13 bases lining up with TRBD2. This CDR3 region has 19 residues. CDR1 LNHDA and CDR2 SQIVND come from the germline V gene (reference sequence). V gave up 4 bases and J gave up 0 bases; unmatched junction bases: 9. CDR3 DNA sequence: TGTGCCAGTAGTACCCCCGGGACTAGCGGGACGAGCTCCTACAATGAGCAGTTCTTC. It encodes CASSTPGTSGTSSYNEQFF.

Ten or more counts support this clonotype. The J gene is TRBJ2-7, the V gene TRBV5-1; D call uncertain. The CDR3 has 13 amino acids. V was pared by 0 bases and J by 3 bases, with 7 bases between. Germline CDR1 is SGHRS and CDR2 is YFSETQ. The CDR3 sequence: CASSLEGSYEQYF. For the CDR3, the DNA is TGCGCCAGCAGCTTGGAGGGCAGCTACGAGCAGTACTTC.

This clonotype was observed a handful of times. The CDR3 spells CASSRASSNQPQHF. CDR3 in DNA: TGTGCCAGCAGCAGGGCTTCCAGCAATCAGCCCCAGCATTTT. This rearrangement joins TRBV6-6 to TRBJ1-5, with a possible D match to TRBD1 (5 bases). V lost 6 bases and J lost 1, with 10 bases in between. The CDR3 consists of 14 residues. Germline V gene lookup returns CDR1 MNHNY and CDR2 SVGAGI (reference sequence).

This clonotype has at least ten counts. The rearrangement links TRBV10-2 to TRBJ2-7; the match to TRBD1 covers 7 bases. There are 13 residues in the CDR3. Looked up from germline, CDR1 is WSHSY and CDR2 is SAAADI. J was trimmed by 6 bases and V by 8 bases; bases with no gene match: 10. The CDR3 DNA follows: TGCGCCAGCCGGGACAGCTTATCTTCCGAGCAGTACTTC. Its protein product is CASRDSLSSEQYF.

This chain uses TRBV27 with TRBJ2-7; D gene unclear. The CDR3 runs to 11 residues. Germline lookup yields CDR1 MNHEY and CDR2 SMNVEV (reference sequence). CDR3 nucleotide sequence: TGTGCGGCCCGACGTGGCTACGAGCAGTACTTC. Translation: CAARRGYEQYF.